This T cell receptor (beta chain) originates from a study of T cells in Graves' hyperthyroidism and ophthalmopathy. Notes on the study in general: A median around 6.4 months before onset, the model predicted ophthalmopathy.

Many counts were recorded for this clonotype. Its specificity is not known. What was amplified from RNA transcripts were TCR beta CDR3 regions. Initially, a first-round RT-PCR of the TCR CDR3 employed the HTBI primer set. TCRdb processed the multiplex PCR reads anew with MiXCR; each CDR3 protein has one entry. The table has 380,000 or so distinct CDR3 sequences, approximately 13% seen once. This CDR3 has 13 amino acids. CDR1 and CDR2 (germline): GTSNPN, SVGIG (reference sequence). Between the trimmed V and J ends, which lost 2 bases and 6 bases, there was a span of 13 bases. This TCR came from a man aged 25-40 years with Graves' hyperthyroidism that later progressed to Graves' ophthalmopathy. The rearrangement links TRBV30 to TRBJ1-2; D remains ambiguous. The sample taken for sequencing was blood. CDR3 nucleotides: TGTGCCTGGAGTCGAGGGTTCGATGATGGCTACACCTTC. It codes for CAWSRGFDDGYTF.